Sequencing of this T cell receptor beta chain was carried out in a study of T cells after yellow fever vaccination. Study results and caveats: The booster saw the reappearance of most primary-vaccination clones (around 95% CD4, 70% to 90% CD8).

This clonotype was picked up many times. Its antigen is not known. TCRdb reanalysed the 5' RACE reads using MiXCR and keeps one entry per CDR3 protein. The sample comprises a few hundred thousand distinct CDR3 sequences, more than 8.5% of which are singletons, and around 17% rests with the top ten. The ends lost 7 bases at V and 5 bases at J; junction bases unmatched: 4. The CDR3 length is 14 residues. Per germline, CDR1 MGHDK and CDR2 SYGVNS. The receptor was isolated from a young man who received the YFV17D yellow fever vaccine. V is TRBV25-1 and J is TRBJ2-1; 11 bases fit TRBD2. The sequencing here drew on PBMCs, taken on the day of the first yellow fever vaccination. The DNA of the CDR3 is TGTGCCAGCACCCATAGCGGGGGGGACAATGAGCAGTTCTTC. Translation: CASTHSGGDNEQFF.